This is a list of T cell receptor beta chains from one sample in a study of blood T cell repertoires in COVID-19. Sequenced by immunoSEQ multiplex PCR; TCRdb stores in-frame clones only, minus some. The sample has approximately 20,000 clones, around 89% seen once. The sequencing sample was made of peripheral blood. These TCRs come from a human donor with active COVID-19. The donor label of this sample is uncertain. Both conserved end residues are part of each CDR3. The D gene is left open where the match is weak. Where a row states a size, it is once, few, many or the class of an expanded clone; other rows omit it.

15 TRBD2 few TRBJ2-7 TRBV7-3 TGTGCCAGCAGTCCTACTCCTAGCGGGAGTAACGAGCAGTACTTC CASSPTPSGSNEQYF
11 . . TRBJ2-7 TRBV20-1 TGCAGTGCTAGAGAGAGCTACGAGCAGTACTTC CSARESYEQYF
15 . . TRBJ2-5 TRBV9 TGTGCCAGCAGCGTAGGCGGCGGTACAAGGGAGACCCAGTACTTC CASSVGGGTRETQYF
15 TRBD1 . TRBJ2-5 TRBV7-6 TGTGCCAGCAGCTTATCCCCCGACAGGGGGGAGACCCAGTACTTC CASSLSPDRGETQYF
19 . . TRBJ2-7 TRBV28 TGTGCCAGCAGCGGTATGGGGCGGCACAGCTCTATCCGCAAGTACGAGCAGTACTTC CASSGMGRHSSIRKYEQYF
12 . . TRBJ2-5 TRBV5-1 TGCGCCAGCAGCTTACTTCAAGAGACCCAGTACTTC CASSLLQETQYF
16 TRBD2 . TRBJ2-5 TRBV19 TGTGCCAGTAGTCGCACAGCGGGAGGGGGCCAAGAGACCCAGTACTTC CASSRTAGGGQETQYF
18 . . TRBJ2-2 TRBV4-2 TGTGCCAGCAGCCAAGATCTACTGGAAGCAGGGGCAACCGGGGAGCTGTTTTTT CASSQDLLEAGATGELFF
19 TRBD2 few TRBJ2-4 TRBV9 TGTGCCAGCAGCGGGGGACTAGCGGGGAGGCAAGGAGCCAAAAACATTCAGTACTTC CASSGGLAGRQGAKNIQYF
20 TRBD2 . TRBJ2-3 TRBV18 TGTGCCAGCTCACCACTGGGGGTGTCCGGACTAGCGGACTTCACAGATACGCAGTATTTT CASSPLGVSGLADFTDTQYF
14 . . TRBJ1-5 TRBV5-1 TGCGCCAGCAGCTTGAAAGCGGGGTCGGGGCCCCAGCATTTT CASSLKAGSGPQHF
16 . . TRBJ2-2 TRBV6-5 TGTGCCAGCAGTTACTCCATGGCCAGAAAAGCCGGGGAGCTGTTTTTT CASSYSMARKAGELFF
14 TRBD1 . TRBJ2-7 TRBV24-1 TGTGCCACCAGTGCGGGACAGCCATCCTACGAGCAGTACTTC CATSAGQPSYEQYF
14 . . TRBJ1-4 TRBV5-1 TGCGCCAGCAGCTTGGTATCAGGGGTCGAAAAACTGTTTTTT CASSLVSGVEKLFF
14 . . TRBJ2-7 TRBV7-2 TGTGCCAGCCAGCCAGGGCTCCTCTCCTACGAGCAGTACTTC CASQPGLLSYEQYF
12 . . TRBJ1-4 TRBV29-1 TGCAGCGTTGATTGGGGCGGTGAAAAACTGTTTTTT CSVDWGGEKLFF
15 . . TRBJ1-2 TRBV15 TGTGCCACCAGTCGGTCAGGGGCAGGGAGCTATGGCTACACCTTC CATSRSGAGSYGYTF
14 . . TRBJ1-6 TRBV6-5 TGTGCCACCCAATCCCGGGAGCGGAATTCACTCCTCCACTTT CATQSRERNSLLHF
14 TRBD1 . TRBJ2-7 TRBV10-2 TGCGCCATATCCCGGGACAGGGGCTTATACGAGCAGTACTTC CAISRDRGLYEQYF
16 . . TRBJ2-7 TRBV7-9 TGTGCCAGCAGCCCGGCACAGGGTTTAGGGTCCTACGAGCAGTACTTC CASSPAQGLGSYEQYF
14 . . TRBJ1-3 TRBV29-1 TGCAGCGTCGCGGGAGGGGCCTCTGGAAACACCATATATTTT CSVAGGASGNTIYF
16 TRBD2 . TRBJ2-1 TRBV5-4 TGTGCCAGCAGCCAGGGGGGGACTAGCGTTGACAATGAGCAGTTCTTC CASSQGGTSVDNEQFF
16 TRBD2 . TRBJ2-5 TRBV7-3 TGTGCCAGCAGCTTAACTGGGGCTAGCGGGCAAGAGACCCAGTACTTC CASSLTGASGQETQYF
14 TRBD2 . TRBJ2-3 TRBV15 TGTGCCACCAGCAGAGTCACTAGCGCAGATACGCAGTATTTT CATSRVTSADTQYF
13 TRBD2 . TRBJ2-1 TRBV28 TGTGCCAGCAGTTTAATAGCGGGAGGCGAGCAGTTCTTC CASSLIAGGEQFF
13 . few TRBJ2-1 TRBV30 TGTGCCTGGAGCGACGGACAGTTCAATGAGCAGTTCTTC CAWSDGQFNEQFF
14 TRBD2 . TRBJ2-3 TRBV5-1 TGCGCCAGCAGCCCGAGCGGGAGAGGGGATACGCAGTATTTT CASSPSGRGDTQYF
13 . . TRBJ1-2 TRBV20-1 TGCAGTGCTAGTTTTACAGGTTACTATGGCTACACCTTC CSASFTGYYGYTF
14 TRBD1 . TRBJ2-3 TRBV25-1 TGTGCCAGCAGTGTGCCAGGGGGATATGGCACGCAGTATTTT CASSVPGGYGTQYF
13 . once TRBJ1-6 TRBV12-3/TRBV12-4 TGTGCCAGCAGTCCCCAGGGGTATTCACCCCTCCACTTT CASSPQGYSPLHF
15 TRBD1 . TRBJ2-7 TRBV6-5 TGTGCCAGCAGCCGAGGGACAGGGGGGCTTGACGAGCAGTACTTC CASSRGTGGLDEQYF
15 . . TRBJ1-1 TRBV4-1 TGCGCCAGCAGCCAAGTACCAGGGGTGAACACTGAAGCTTTCTTT CASSQVPGVNTEAFF
12 . once TRBJ1-1 TRBV6-2/TRBV6-3 TGTGCCAGCAGCCATGGACAGCCTGAAGCTTTCTTT CASSHGQPEAFF
14 . . TRBJ2-5 TRBV5-4 TGTGCCAGCAGCTTGGTAGGAGGACAAGAGACCCAGTACTTC CASSLVGGQETQYF
15 TRBD1 . TRBJ2-2 TRBV5-4 TGTGCCAGCAGTTCGACAGGGGGTGGTACCGGGGAGCTGTTTTTT CASSSTGGGTGELFF
16 TRBD2 . TRBJ2-2 TRBV18 TGTGCCAGCTCACCGGATAGCGGGGGGCACACCGGGGAGCTGTTTTTT CASSPDSGGHTGELFF
17 . . TRBJ2-2 TRBV18 TGTGCCAGCTCAGCACCTTGGGCTAGCCGGTTCACCGGGGAGCTGTTTTTT CASSAPWASRFTGELFF
18 . . TRBJ2-5 TRBV12-1 TGTGCCAGCAGCTTCGAAGGGTCGATACGGGACAGGGACGAGACCCAGTACTTC CASSFEGSIRDRDETQYF
17 TRBD1 few TRBJ2-1 TRBV4-2 TGTGCCAGCAGCCGCTACATGGGACAGGGTAGCTACAATGAGCAGTTCTTC CASSRYMGQGSYNEQFF
14 TRBD1 . TRBJ2-1 TRBV7-2 TGTGCCAGCAGCTTCTTAGTAGGGGGCCCCGGGTGGTTCTTC CASSFLVGGPGWFF
15 TRBD1 . TRBJ1-4 TRBV3-1/TRBV3-2 TGTGCCAGCAGCCAAGGAACAGGGGGCAATGAAAAACTGTTTTTT CASSQGTGGNEKLFF
18 TRBD2 . TRBJ2-3 TRBV5-6 TGTGCCAGCAGCTTTTTTAGCGGGGGGGCCTTGAGCACAGATACGCAGTATTTT CASSFFSGGALSTDTQYF
13 TRBD1 . TRBJ1-4 TRBV7-9 TGTGCCAGCAGCCAAAGACAGGGGGAAAAACTGTTTTTT CASSQRQGEKLFF
18 TRBD2 . TRBJ2-7 TRBV3-1/TRBV3-2 TGTGCCAGCAGCCAAGATCTCGGGGGGGGCCACGTGGACGACGAGCAGTACTTC CASSQDLGGGHVDDEQYF